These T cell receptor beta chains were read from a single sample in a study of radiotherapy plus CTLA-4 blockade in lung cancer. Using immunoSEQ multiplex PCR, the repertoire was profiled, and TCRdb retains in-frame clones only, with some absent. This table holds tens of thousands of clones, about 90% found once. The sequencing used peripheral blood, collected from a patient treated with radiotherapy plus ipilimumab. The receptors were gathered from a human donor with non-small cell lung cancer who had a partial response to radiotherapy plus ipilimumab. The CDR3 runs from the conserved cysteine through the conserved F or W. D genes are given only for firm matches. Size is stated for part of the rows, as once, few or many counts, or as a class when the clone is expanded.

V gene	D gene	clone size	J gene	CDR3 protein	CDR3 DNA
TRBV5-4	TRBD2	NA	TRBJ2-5	CASSLGTSGSEKTQYF	TGTGCCAGCAGCCTAGGGACTAGCGGGAGTGAAAAGACCCAGTACTTC
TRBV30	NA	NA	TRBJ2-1	CAWRDPRSSYNEQFF	TGTGCCTGGAGAGATCCCCGGAGCTCCTACAATGAGCAGTTCTTC
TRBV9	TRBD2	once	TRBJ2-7	CASSDGTNSPGLARSYEQYF	TGTGCCAGCAGCGATGGGACGAATTCACCGGGACTAGCGCGCTCCTACGAGCAGTACTTC
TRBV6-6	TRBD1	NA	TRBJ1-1	CASSYQQGTEAFF	TGTGCCAGCAGTTACCAACAGGGGACTGAAGCTTTCTTT
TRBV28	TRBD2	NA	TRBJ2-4	CASSLAGGAKNIQYF	TGTGCCAGCAGTCTAGCGGGAGGGGCCAAAAACATTCAGTACTTC
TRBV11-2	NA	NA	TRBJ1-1	CASSLSRAGRVNTEAFF	TGTGCCAGCAGCTTGTCCAGGGCCGGACGGGTGAACACTGAAGCTTTCTTT
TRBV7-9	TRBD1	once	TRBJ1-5	CASSPTGQGNQPQHF	TGTGCCAGCAGCCCGACGGGACAGGGGAATCAGCCCCAGCATTTT
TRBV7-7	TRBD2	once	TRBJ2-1	CASSLGSGRGEQFF	TGTGCTAGCAGCTTAGGTAGCGGGAGAGGTGAGCAGTTCTTC
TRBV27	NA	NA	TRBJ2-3	CASSLSVTSTDTQYF	TGTGCCAGCAGTTTATCGGTGACTAGTACAGATACGCAGTATTTT
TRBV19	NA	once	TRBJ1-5	CASRASNQPQHF	TGTGCCAGTAGGGCCAGCAATCAGCCCCAGCATTTT
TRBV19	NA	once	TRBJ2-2	CAIRRQENTGELFF	TGTGCCATCCGGAGACAGGAAAACACCGGGGAGCTGTTTTTT
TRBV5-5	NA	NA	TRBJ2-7	CASSLAGQKHTYEQYF	TGTGCCAGCAGCTTGGCCGGACAGAAACACACCTACGAGCAGTACTTC
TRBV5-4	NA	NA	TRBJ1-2	CASSLAGSNYGYTF	TGTGCCAGCAGCTTGGCGGGATCTAACTATGGCTACACCTTC
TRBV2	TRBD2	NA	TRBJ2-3	CASKLAGSTDTQYF	TGTGCCAGCAAACTAGCGGGAAGCACAGATACGCAGTATTTT
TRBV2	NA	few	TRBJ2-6	CASSPPLYVLTF	TGTGCCAGCAGCCCCCCTTTATACGTCCTGACTTTC
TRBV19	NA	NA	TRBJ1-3	CASSMADSGNTIYF	TGTGCCAGTAGTATGGCAGACTCTGGAAACACCATATATTTT
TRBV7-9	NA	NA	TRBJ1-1	CASSRGQNTEAFF	TGTGCCAGCAGCCGAGGACAGAACACTGAAGCTTTCTTT
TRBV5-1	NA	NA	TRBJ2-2	CASSLVFGGPTGELFF	TGCGCCAGCAGCTTGGTTTTCGGAGGACCCACCGGGGAGCTGTTTTTT